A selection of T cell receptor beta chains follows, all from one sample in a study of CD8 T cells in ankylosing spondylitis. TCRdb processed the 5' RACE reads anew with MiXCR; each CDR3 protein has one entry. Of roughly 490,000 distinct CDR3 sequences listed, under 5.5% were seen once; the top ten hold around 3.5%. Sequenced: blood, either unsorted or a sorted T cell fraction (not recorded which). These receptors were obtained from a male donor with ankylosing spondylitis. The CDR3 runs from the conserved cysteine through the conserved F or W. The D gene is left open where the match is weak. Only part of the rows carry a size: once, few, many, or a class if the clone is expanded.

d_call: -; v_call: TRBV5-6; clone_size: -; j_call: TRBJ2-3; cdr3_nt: TGTGCCAGTAGACTATTACGGGCCCCCAATACGCAGTATTTT; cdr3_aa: CASRLLRAPNTQYF
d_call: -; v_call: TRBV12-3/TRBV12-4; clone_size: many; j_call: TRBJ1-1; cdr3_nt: TGTGCCAGCACAATGGGGCTTCTGAACACTGAAGCTTTCTTT; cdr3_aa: CASTMGLLNTEAFF
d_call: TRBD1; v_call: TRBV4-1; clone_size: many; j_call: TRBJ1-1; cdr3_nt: TGCGCCAGCAGCCACTTACAGGGGCTGGACACTGAAGCTTTCTTT; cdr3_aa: CASSHLQGLDTEAFF
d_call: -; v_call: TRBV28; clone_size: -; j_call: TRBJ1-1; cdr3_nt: TGTGCCACCAGGTTGCCCGGGACAATAAAACTGACCACTGAAGCTTTCTTT; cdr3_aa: CATRLPGTIKLTTEAFF
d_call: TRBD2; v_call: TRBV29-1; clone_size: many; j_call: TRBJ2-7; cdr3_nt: TGCAGCGTGCAAGCGGGAGTGGTATACGAGCAGTACTTC; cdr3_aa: CSVQAGVVYEQYF
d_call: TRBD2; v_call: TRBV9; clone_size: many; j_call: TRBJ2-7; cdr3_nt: TGTGCCAGCAGCCCACGACTAGCGGGAGGTCGCGAGCAGTACTTC; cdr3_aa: CASSPRLAGGREQYF
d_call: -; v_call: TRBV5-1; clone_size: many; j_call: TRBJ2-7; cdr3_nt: TGCGCCAGCAGCTTGGTCGGGTCGAGAGAGCAGTACTTC; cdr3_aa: CASSLVGSREQYF
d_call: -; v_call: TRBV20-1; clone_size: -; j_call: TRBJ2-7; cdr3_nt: TGCAGTGCTGGCCGGGACTTCCAATACGAGCAGTACTTC; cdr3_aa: CSAGRDFQYEQYF
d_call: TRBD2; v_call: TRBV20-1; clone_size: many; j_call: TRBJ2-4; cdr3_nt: TGCAGTGCTAGATTCGCTAGCGGGAGCGGGGCCAAAAACATTCAGTACTTC; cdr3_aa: CSARFASGSGAKNIQYF
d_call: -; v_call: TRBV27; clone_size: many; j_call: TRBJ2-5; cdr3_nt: TGTGCCAGCAGGCCCGGACAGCCCCTGAAGACCCAGTACTTC; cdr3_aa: CASRPGQPLKTQYF
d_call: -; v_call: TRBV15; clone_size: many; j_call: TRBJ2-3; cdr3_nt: TGTGCCACCAGCAGAGGCCCTGGGGAGAGCACAGATACGCAGTATTTT; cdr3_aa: CATSRGPGESTDTQYF
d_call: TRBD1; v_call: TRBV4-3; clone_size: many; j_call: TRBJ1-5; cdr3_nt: TGCGCCACCATGAGGGGGCTATATAGCAATCAGCCCCAGCATTTT; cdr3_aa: CATMRGLYSNQPQHF
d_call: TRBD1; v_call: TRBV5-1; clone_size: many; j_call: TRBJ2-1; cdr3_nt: TGCGCCAGCAGCTTGGGACCTGAGACAGGGGATTTGGAGCAGTTCTTC; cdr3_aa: CASSLGPETGDLEQFF
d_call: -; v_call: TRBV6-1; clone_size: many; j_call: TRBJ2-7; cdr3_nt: TGTGCCATCCCGGGCAAGACCTACGAGCAGTACTTC; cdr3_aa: CAIPGKTYEQYF
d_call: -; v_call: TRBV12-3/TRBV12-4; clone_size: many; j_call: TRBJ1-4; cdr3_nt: TGTGCCAGCAGTAGCCGGATTAATGAAAAACTGTTTTTT; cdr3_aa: CASSSRINEKLFF
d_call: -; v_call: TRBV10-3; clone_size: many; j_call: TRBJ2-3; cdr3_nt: TGTGCCATCAGTGAACTCGGGGGGCAGGGAGATACGCAGTATTTT; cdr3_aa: CAISELGGQGDTQYF
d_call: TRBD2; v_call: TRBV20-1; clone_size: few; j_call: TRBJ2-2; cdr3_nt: TGCAGTGCTAGACTAGCGGGGGCCGCGAACACCGGGGAGCTGTTTTTT; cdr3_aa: CSARLAGAANTGELFF
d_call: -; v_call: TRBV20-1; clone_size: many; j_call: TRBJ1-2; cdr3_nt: TGCAGTGCTAGAGGGCCCAGGGCCTTCTATGGCTACACCTTC; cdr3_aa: CSARGPRAFYGYTF
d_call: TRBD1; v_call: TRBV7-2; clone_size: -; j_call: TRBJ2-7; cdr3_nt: TGTGCCAGCAGCATCCAGAAGGGGACAGGGTACGAGCAGTACTTC; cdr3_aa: CASSIQKGTGYEQYF
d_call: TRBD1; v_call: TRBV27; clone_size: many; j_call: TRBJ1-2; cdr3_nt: TGTGCCAGCAGTTTAGGGCAGGGGGCGGTTGGCTACACCTTC; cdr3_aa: CASSLGQGAVGYTF
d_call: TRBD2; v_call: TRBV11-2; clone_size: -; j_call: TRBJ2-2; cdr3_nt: TGTGCCAGCAGCTTTGGCGTTGGGGGGGTGTTAAACACCGGGGAGCTGTTTTTT; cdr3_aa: CASSFGVGGVLNTGELFF
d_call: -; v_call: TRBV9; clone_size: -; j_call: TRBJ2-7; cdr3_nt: TGTGCCAGCAGCGACGATCTCTCCTACGAGCAGTACTTC; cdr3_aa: CASSDDLSYEQYF
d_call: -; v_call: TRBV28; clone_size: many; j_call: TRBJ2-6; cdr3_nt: TGTGCCAGCAGCCCGCACTCTGGGGCCAACGTCCTGACTTTC; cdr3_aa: CASSPHSGANVLTF
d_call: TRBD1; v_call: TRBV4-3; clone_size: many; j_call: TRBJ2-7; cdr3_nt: TGCGCCAGCAGCCAAGATCTTTTTCGGGACAGGGGGGCCCCCTACGAGCAGTACTTC; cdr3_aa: CASSQDLFRDRGAPYEQYF
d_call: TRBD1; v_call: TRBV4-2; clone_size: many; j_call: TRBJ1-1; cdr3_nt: TGTGCCAGCAGCCACCGGGACAGGCTCACTGAAGCTTTCTTT; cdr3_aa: CASSHRDRLTEAFF
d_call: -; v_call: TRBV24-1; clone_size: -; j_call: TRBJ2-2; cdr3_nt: TGTGCCACCAGTGACCCGAGGACTCGAGGGATCGGGGAGCTGTTTTTT; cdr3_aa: CATSDPRTRGIGELFF
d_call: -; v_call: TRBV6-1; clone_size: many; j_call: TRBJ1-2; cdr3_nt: TGTGCCAGCAACCTACCCCGGGACGGCTATGGCTACACCTTC; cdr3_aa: CASNLPRDGYGYTF
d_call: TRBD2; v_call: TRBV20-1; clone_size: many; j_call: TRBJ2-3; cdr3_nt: TGCAGTGCTAGAGATTGGAGACTAGCGGGGTTATCGACAGATACGCAGTATTTT; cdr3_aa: CSARDWRLAGLSTDTQYF
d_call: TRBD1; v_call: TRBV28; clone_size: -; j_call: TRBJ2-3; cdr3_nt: TGTGCCAGCAGGAACTCCGGGACAGGGATGGATACGCAGTATTTT; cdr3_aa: CASRNSGTGMDTQYF
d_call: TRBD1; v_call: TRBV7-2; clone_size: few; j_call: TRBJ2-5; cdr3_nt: TGTGCCAGCAGACTCGACAGGGGGCTATGGGAGACCCAGTACTTC; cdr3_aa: CASRLDRGLWETQYF